Each of the 15 T cell receptor beta chains below was sequenced from the same sample in a study of cytomegalovirus exposure and HLA in healthy donors. PCR primers comprised 60 Vbeta and 13 Jbeta primers. Some clones are missing from TCRdb's copy, which holds only in-frame ones; the method was immunoSEQ multiplex PCR. Its listing shows around 140,000 clones. Sequenced: PBMCs. These receptors all come from a woman in her 40s in good health and CMV-seronegative.

This chain links TRBV6-6 with TRBJ1-4; TRBD1 agrees at 7 bases. Germline CDR1 and CDR2: MNHNY and SVGAGI (reference sequence). The V and J ends lost 5 bases and 4 bases, in that order; junction bases with no gene match: 7. CDR3 length: 15 amino acids. The CDR3 reads CASSPLTGINEKLFF. DNA of the CDR3: TGTGCCAGCAGTCCGTTGACAGGGATTAATGAAAAACTGTTTTTT.

CDR3 nucleotide sequence: TGTGCCAGCAGCTTAGGACCGTTGGGCGGGGGGGCCACAGATACGCAGTATTTT. Amino acids: CASSLGPLGGGATDTQYF. The V gene is TRBV7-9, the J gene TRBJ2-3; TRBD2 aligns across 9 bases. The junction had 10 bases not matched to a gene; V was cut back by 1 base and J by 2 bases. CDR3 length: 18 residues. Germline CDR1 is SEHNR and CDR2 is FQNEAQ (reference sequence).

The J gene is TRBJ2-2, the V gene TRBV28; D is possibly TRBD2 (7 bases). Germline values: CDR1 MDHEN, CDR2 SYDVKM. The CDR3 totals 17 residues. V lost 3 bases to trimming and J lost 6 bases, with 20 bases between them. CDR3 in DNA: TGTGCCAGCAGTTTTTTTGCGGCGGGGGCTGGTCCCGGGGAGCTGTTTTTT. It is translated as CASSFFAAGAGPGELFF.

This chain connects TRBV18 to TRBJ1-1, with a weak D call TRBD1 (6 bases). Germline values: CDR1 KGHSH, CDR2 LQKENI. Trimming took off 7 bases at V and 1 base at J, with 13 bases between the two ends. This CDR3 region has 14 residues. The CDR3 loop is CASCPGQTNTEAFF. The CDR3 nucleotides are TGTGCCAGCTGCCCCGGACAGACGAACACTGAAGCTTTCTTT.

The chain carries TRBV4-3 and TRBJ1-5; D call uncertain. This CDR3 spans 15 amino acids. The germline gives CDR1 LGHNA, CDR2 YSLEER. With 0 bases removed from V and 6 bases from J, the gap between germline ends came to 12 bases. CDR3 DNA sequence: TGCGCCAGCAGCCAAGATAGGTTCGGGGTTCAGCCCCAGCATTTT. Translated, it gives CASSQDRFGVQPQHF.

V and J are TRBV4-3 and TRBJ1-6; TRBD1 is a possible D gene (5 bases). The V gene's germline CDR1 is LGHNA and CDR2 YSLEER. The V end lost 1 base, the J end lost 10 bases, and 14 bases lay between the germline ends. This CDR3 is 15 amino acids long. The CDR3 DNA follows: TGCGCCAGCAGCCAAGCCCCAGGGTCAAAATCACCCCTCCACTTT. Translated: CASSQAPGSKSPLHF.

The chain recombines TRBV7-2 with TRBJ2-1, with D possibly matching TRBD2 (6 bases). The V gene's germline CDR1 is SGHTA and CDR2 FQGNSA. The CDR3 is 14 residues long. Trimming stripped 5 bases from V and 2 bases from J, with 10 bases between. The CDR3 sequence: CASSRGGTYNEQFF. DNA of the CDR3: TGTGCCAGCAGCCGAGGCGGGACCTACAATGAGCAGTTCTTC.

The chain uses TRBV7-2 and TRBJ2-2; 7 nucleotides line up with TRBD1. With V trimmed by 6 bases and J by 1 base, 5 bases remained unmatched. Germline CDR1 SGHTA, CDR2 FQGNSA. This CDR3 has 15 amino acids. CDR3: CASRGQLMNTGELFF. In DNA form, the CDR3 reads TGTGCCAGCAGGGGACAGCTCATGAACACCGGGGAGCTGTTTTTT.

This chain uses TRBV10-3 with TRBJ2-7, with D possibly being TRBD1 (5 bases). CDR3 length equals 13 residues. Deletions cut 4 bases from V and 3 bases from J, with 10 bases between. Germline V gene lookup returns CDR1 ENHRY and CDR2 SYGVKD. The DNA of the CDR3 is TGTGCCATCAGTGTAGATAGGGGCTACGAGCAGTACGTC. Amino acids: CAISVDRGYEQYV.

The V gene is TRBV28, the J gene TRBJ1-6, with TRBD1 matching over 9 bases. The CDR3 has 18 residues. The germline V gene encodes CDR1 MDHEN and CDR2 SYDVKM. The V gene end was trimmed by 3 bases and the J gene end by 1 base; junction bases not matched to a gene: 7. The CDR3 reads CASSLSGTGSSYNSPLHF. Written as DNA, the CDR3 is TGTGCCAGCAGTTTGTCCGGGACAGGGTCTTCCTATAATTCACCCCTCCACTTT.

The chain is built from TRBV5-6 and TRBJ2-3; 7 nucleotides match TRBD1. V shed 1 base and J 2 bases; nucleotides not matched to a gene: 7. The CDR3 consists of 16 residues. Germline V CDR1 and CDR2: SGHDT, YYEEEE. This chain's CDR3 is CASSLTQGRYTDTQYF. The DNA for the CDR3 is TGTGCCAGCAGCTTGACACAGGGGAGATACACAGATACGCAGTATTTT. Supplemented by reference TRBV5-6 and TRBJ2-3, the full variable domain reads DAGVTQSPTHLIKTRGQQVTLRCSPKSGHDTVSWYQQALGQGPQFIFQYYEEEERQRGNFPDRFSGHQFPNYSSELNVNALLLGDSALYLCASSLTQGRYTDTQYFGPGTRLTVL.

The rearrangement uses TRBV7-2 and TRBJ2-2, with unresolved D. V dropped 1 base and J dropped 5 bases, with 8 bases sitting between them. The CDR3 length is 14 residues. Germline CDR1 is SGHTA and CDR2 is FQGNSA. CDR3 nucleotide sequence: TGTGCCAGCAGCTTAGAACCCGGGACCGGGGAGCTGTTTTTT. Translated: CASSLEPGTGELFF.

This chain joins TRBV4-3 and TRBJ1-1; 8 nucleotides line up with TRBD1. Trimming at V came to 0 bases and at J to 4 bases, leaving 10 bases not matched to a gene. Germline V gene lookup returns CDR1 LGHNA and CDR2 YSLEER. This CDR3 region has 17 residues. CDR3 nucleotides: TGCGCCAGCAGCCAAGAGAGACAGGGGATGAGGAGCACTGAAGCTTTCTTT. Translating gives CASSQERQGMRSTEAFF.

The chain employs TRBV6-4 and TRBJ2-2; no reliable D call. The germline CDR1 and CDR2 sequences are MRHNA and SNTAGT. The CDR3 is 15 residues long. Trimming stripped 3 bases from V and 0 bases from J, with 8 bases between. In nucleotides, the CDR3 is TGTGCCAGCAGTGAAAATTCTGCGAACACCGGGGAGCTGTTTTTT. Residues: CASSENSANTGELFF.

The chain links TRBV4-3 to TRBJ1-2; 7 bases fit TRBD1. CDR1 and CDR2 from the germline V gene are LGHNA and YSLEER. This CDR3 has 14 residues. The ends lost 3 bases at V and 4 bases at J; junction bases unmatched: 5. The CDR3 nucleotides read TGCGCCAGCAGCCACGGACGGGACAGCTATGGCTACACCTTC. It translates to CASSHGRDSYGYTF.